Listed below are T cell receptor beta chains from one sample, sequenced in a study of CD8+CD57+ T cells in acquired aplastic anemia. TCRdb used MiXCR to reprocess the reads, holding one entry per CDR3 protein. The data contain some 200,000 distinct CDR3 sequences, roughly 55% of them singletons. Material for sequencing was sorted CD4+, CD8+, or CD8+CD57+ T cells (not recorded which) from PBMCs. The receptors derive from a human donor in good health. Each CDR3 is given with its conserved first and last residue. The order of the fields is D gene, V gene, clone size, J gene, CDR3 DNA, CDR3 protein. The D gene is left open where the match is weak. Only part of the rows carry a size: once, few, many, or a class if the clone is expanded.

NA	TRBV6-4	many	TRBJ2-3	TGTGCCAGCAGTGACAAGGGGGACTCAGATACGCAGTATTTT	CASSDKGDSDTQYF
NA	TRBV20-1	NA	TRBJ1-2	TGCAGTGCAGTGATGGGCTCTAACTATGGCTACACCTTC	CSAVMGSNYGYTF
NA	TRBV20-1	few	TRBJ2-1	TGCAGTGCTGTCCACGATAGCTCCTACAATGAGCAGTTCTTC	CSAVHDSSYNEQFF
TRBD2	TRBV20-1	NA	TRBJ2-7	TGCAGCCGGGCGGGAGGGCCCTACGAGCAGTACTTC	CSRAGGPYEQYF
NA	TRBV29-1	NA	TRBJ1-5	TGCAGCGTTCGGACACTAGATAGCAATCAGCCCCAGCATTTT	CSVRTLDSNQPQHF
NA	TRBV25-1	NA	TRBJ2-5	TGTGCCAGCAGTGAGAACAGGGTGGGGGAGACCCAGTACTTC	CASSENRVGETQYF
TRBD2	TRBV14	NA	TRBJ2-7	TGTGCCAGCAGCCGCCGTGGAGGGGAGGGCTACGAGCAGTACTTC	CASSRRGGEGYEQYF
NA	TRBV2	NA	TRBJ2-5	TGTGCCAGCAGCTCCGGGATTTCATTC	CASSSGISF
TRBD2	TRBV7-6	NA	TRBJ2-3	TGTGCCAGCAGCTTACTGGCTAGCGGTAAAGATACGCAGTATTTT	CASSLLASGKDTQYF
TRBD1	TRBV7-8	many	TRBJ2-7	TGTGCCAGCAGCCTAAGGGACAGGGGCGACCTCTCCTACGAGCAGTACTTC	CASSLRDRGDLSYEQYF
NA	TRBV7-6	many	TRBJ2-7	TGTGCCAGCAGCCTCTCGGACTCCTACGAGCAGTACTTC	CASSLSDSYEQYF
TRBD1	TRBV9	few	TRBJ1-6	TGTGCCAGCAGCGTAGGGACAGGGCGGGGTAATTCACCCCTCCACTTT	CASSVGTGRGNSPLHF
NA	TRBV29-1	NA	TRBJ1-1	TGCGGCGTTCATGGGGGAAGGAACACTGAGGCTTTCTTT	CGVHGGRNTEAFF
NA	TRBV10-3	few	TRBJ1-2	TGTGCCATCAGTGACGTACGTGGAGGGGTCTATGGCTACACCTTC	CAISDVRGGVYGYTF
NA	TRBV7-2	NA	TRBJ2-5	TGTGCCAGCAGCCCTGGGACAAAGCAAGAGACCCAGTACTTC	CASSPGTKQETQYF
NA	TRBV5-5	NA	TRBJ1-5	TGTGCCAGCAGCTTGGAAACAGGGCGCAATCAGCCCCAGCATTTT	CASSLETGRNQPQHF
NA	TRBV19	many	TRBJ2-2	TGTGCCAGTAGTGGCATGTCCGCCGGGGAGCTGTTTTTT	CASSGMSAGELFF
TRBD2	TRBV7-2	NA	TRBJ2-3	TGTGCCAGCAAACTAGCGGGAGGGCCAGATACGCAGTATTTT	CASKLAGGPDTQYF
NA	TRBV19	few	TRBJ2-7	TGTGCCAGTAGTATCGCCGACTCGCTAAGGAGCTACGAGCAGTACTTC	CASSIADSLRSYEQYF
TRBD2	TRBV7-2	NA	TRBJ2-5	TGTGCCAGCAGCTCCTGGACTAGCGGGGGCGAGACCCAGTACTTC	CASSSWTSGGETQYF
NA	TRBV5-1	NA	TRBJ2-7	TGCGCCAGCAGCTCGGTCCCGGGAGCCTACGAGCAGTACTTC	CASSSVPGAYEQYF
TRBD2	TRBV9	NA	TRBJ2-3	TGTGCCAGCAGCGTGGGCGCGGGGGGGCTCGGCACAGATACGCAGTATTTT	CASSVGAGGLGTDTQYF
NA	TRBV20-1	NA	TRBJ2-7	TGCAGTGCTTCTTCCGGGGGAAGCTCCTACGAGCAGTACTTC	CSASSGGSSYEQYF
NA	TRBV5-1	NA	TRBJ1-4	TGTGCCAGCAGCTCCGTCTCAACAGTTAATGAAAAACTGTTTTTT	CASSSVSTVNEKLFF
NA	TRBV29-1	NA	TRBJ2-7	TGCAGCGTTCTAGGAGGGATCCCCTACGAGCAGTACTTC	CSVLGGIPYEQYF
NA	TRBV6-4	NA	TRBJ1-6	TGTGCCAGCAGTGACGGGGATAATCCACCCCTCCACTTT	CASSDGDNPPLHF
NA	TRBV29-1	NA	TRBJ1-4	TGCAGCGTGACTCAGGGTAATGAAAAACTGTTTTTT	CSVTQGNEKLFF
TRBD1	TRBV20-1	many	TRBJ2-7	TGCAGTGCGCGGGACAGGAGGGTTTCCTACGAGCAGTACTTC	CSARDRRVSYEQYF
TRBD1	TRBV10-3	NA	TRBJ2-7	TGTGCCATCACCGAGACAGGGACCATCTACGAGCAGTACTTC	CAITETGTIYEQYF
TRBD1	TRBV29-1	NA	TRBJ1-1	TGCAGCGTTGAAGGACAGGGGCTGAACACTGAAGCTTTCTTT	CSVEGQGLNTEAFF
TRBD1	TRBV7-9	few	TRBJ1-5	TGTGCCAGCAGCGGCGGACAGGGAGATCAGCCCCAGCATTTT	CASSGGQGDQPQHF
NA	TRBV19	NA	TRBJ2-7	TGTGCCAGTAGCGGTAACAGGAGGCGCATTTACGAGCAGTACTTC	CASSGNRRRIYEQYF
TRBD2	TRBV5-1	NA	TRBJ2-3	TGCGCCAGCAGCTTGGCTCTAGCGGGAGGCACAGGTACGCAGTATTTT	CASSLALAGGTGTQYF
NA	TRBV7-2	NA	TRBJ1-1	TGTGCCAGCAGCTTTTGGATCCAGATAAACACTGAAGCTTTCTTT	CASSFWIQINTEAFF
NA	TRBV2	once	TRBJ1-3	TGTGCCAGCAGTGAAGACAGGGCGGACGGAAACACCATATATTTT	CASSEDRADGNTIYF
TRBD1	TRBV20-1	NA	TRBJ1-1	TGCAGTGCTCCTACCACGGGACAGCTGAACACTGAAGCTTTCTTT	CSAPTTGQLNTEAFF
NA	TRBV7-8	many	TRBJ1-2	TGTGCCAGCAGCCTCGGGGAGGCCTATGGCTACATCTTC	CASSLGEAYGYIF
NA	TRBV20-1	many	TRBJ1-4	TGCAGTGCCACTAATGAAAAACTGTTTTTT	CSATNEKLFF
TRBD2	TRBV7-2	NA	TRBJ2-1	TGTGCCAGCAGCTTAAAGCGGGGGGAGCAGTTCTTC	CASSLKRGEQFF
TRBD1	TRBV20-1	NA	TRBJ2-7	TGCAGTGCTAGAGCTCCGACAGGGTCAACCTCCTACGAGCAGTACTTC	CSARAPTGSTSYEQYF
NA	TRBV7-9	NA	TRBJ1-1	TGTGCCAGCAGCTTATCGGGGGGAGATGAAGCTTTCTTT	CASSLSGGDEAFF
TRBD1	TRBV7-6	NA	TRBJ2-2	TGTGCCAGCAGCTTAGTCGAACAGGGGGTTGGGGAGCTGTTTTTT	CASSLVEQGVGELFF
NA	TRBV3-1	many	TRBJ2-3	TGTGCCAGCAGCCAAGATAGGATTGTCACAGATACGCAGTATTTT	CASSQDRIVTDTQYF
TRBD1	TRBV6-1	NA	TRBJ2-6	TGTGCCAGCAGTAAACGGGACAGAGTTCCACCTGGGGCCAACGTCCCGACTTTC	CASSKRDRVPPGANVPTF
NA	TRBV20-1	NA	TRBJ1-5	TGCAGTGCTAAGGGGGATAGCAATCAGCCCCAGCATTTT	CSAKGDSNQPQHF
NA	TRBV15	NA	TRBJ2-2	NA	CATSRVREGPEEQYFGPGTGELFF
NA	TRBV4-3	NA	TRBJ2-1	TGCGCCAGCAGCCAAGACTTTGGTGGTAGACATGAGCAGTTCTTC	CASSQDFGGRHEQFF
TRBD1	TRBV2	NA	TRBJ1-1	TGTGCCAGCATCAAAGGACAGGAGGCTCCTTTGAGCACTGAAGCTTTCTTT	CASIKGQEAPLSTEAFF
NA	TRBV10-3	NA	TRBJ1-2	TGTGCCATCAGCAGGGACGGAAACTATGGCTACACCTTC	CAISRDGNYGYTF
NA	TRBV2	NA	TRBJ2-3	TGTGCCAGTACTAGAGCAGTCACAGATACGCAGTATTTT	CASTRAVTDTQYF
NA	TRBV7-9	few	TRBJ2-5	TGTGCCAGCGGAGGACAGCAAGAGACCCAGTACTTC	CASGGQQETQYF
NA	TRBV7-9	many	TRBJ1-1	TGTGCCAGCAGCTTAACTCAACAAATGAACACTGAAGCTTTCTTT	CASSLTQQMNTEAFF
NA	TRBV24-1	NA	TRBJ1-1	TGTGCCACCAGTGATTTGGGGGGATCTGAAGCTTTCTTT	CATSDLGGSEAFF
TRBD1	TRBV10-2	many	TRBJ2-7	TGCGCCAGCAGTGAATTGGGGACAGGGGACGAGCAGTACTTC	CASSELGTGDEQYF
TRBD2	TRBV7-8	once	TRBJ2-3	TGTGCCAGCAGATCCGGGACTAGCGGGGTCGCAGATACGCAGTATTTT	CASRSGTSGVADTQYF
TRBD1	TRBV24-1	NA	TRBJ2-5	TGTGCCACCAGTGATTTGCGGACAGGGGGCCAAGAGACCCAGTACTTC	CATSDLRTGGQETQYF
NA	TRBV7-2	NA	TRBJ2-5	TGTGCCAGCAGCGGGGGGCCAGGAGAGACCCAGTACTTC	CASSGGPGETQYF
NA	TRBV29-1	many	TRBJ2-7	TGCAGCGTTGGAGGGGCTGACGAGCAGTACTTC	CSVGGADEQYF
NA	TRBV24-1	NA	TRBJ1-5	TGTGCCACCAGTGAAGCGGAGCAGCCCCAGCATTTT	CATSEAEQPQHF